Listed here are 30 T cell receptor beta chains from one sample, sequenced in a study of molecular identifiers for immune sequencing clone quantification. TCRdb re-called the PCR reads with MiXCR, one entry per CDR3 protein. Among approximately 500,000 distinct CDR3 sequences listed, approximately 25% were seen once. Sequencing used naive CD8+ T cells from blood, with Jurkat cell RNA spiked in. Subset given: FACS-sorted CD8+CD4-CCR7+CD45RA+ naive T cells. The receptors come from a human donor in good health. Some libraries in this study had Jurkat cell RNA spiked in.

This clonotype was detected many times. The chain recombines TRBV20-1 with TRBJ2-3; 13 positions agree with TRBD2. The CDR3 runs to 15 residues. J lost 4 bases, V lost 5 bases, and 6 bases had no gene match. Germline V lookup: CDR1 DFQATT, CDR2 SNEGSKA (reference sequence). CDR3: CSASRTSGSADTQYF. The CDR3 DNA reads TGCAGTGCTTCCCGGACTAGCGGGAGTGCAGATACGCAGTATTTT.

At least ten counts were recorded for this clonotype. V and J are TRBV12-3 or TRBV12-4 and TRBJ1-1, with D possibly being TRBD1 (6 bases). CDR3 length: 12 amino acids. The germline V and J ends were trimmed by 5 bases and 6 bases, with 10 bases remaining between them. The CDR3 loop reads CASSLQGPEAFF. The CDR3 DNA reads as TGTGCCAGCAGTCTTCAGGGGCCTGAAGCTTTCTTT.

The J gene is TRBJ2-1, the V gene TRBV29-1; D may be TRBD2 (6 bases). The germline CDR1 and CDR2 sequences are SQVTM and ANQGSEA. The CDR3 consists of 13 residues. Trimming removed 7 bases from V and 7 bases from J, with 17 bases in between. The CDR3 nucleotides read TGCAGCGGCTCCGGGACTTCTTTGAATGAGCAGTTCTTC. Protein sequence: CSGSGTSLNEQFF.

The V call is TRBV19, the J call TRBJ2-7; TRBD1 matches at 9 bases. The CDR3 runs 14 residues. Germline CDR1 reads LNHDA; CDR2 reads SQIVND (reference sequence). Trimming at V came to 7 bases and at J to 6 bases, leaving 10 bases not matched to a gene. The CDR3 coding sequence is TGTGCCAGTAAACCGGGACAGGGAGGTCTCGAGCAGTACTTC. This codes for CASKPGQGGLEQYF.

This clonotype appeared many times. This chain links TRBV4-1 with TRBJ2-7, with a tentative D call TRBD1 (5 bases). The CDR3 totals 16 residues. V was pared by 1 base and J by 5 bases, with 18 bases between. Germline V lookup: CDR1 MGHRA, CDR2 YSYEKL. The CDR3 region has the DNA TGCGCCAGCAGCCAAGTTGTTAGTCAGGGAACGGACGAGCAGTACTTC. It codes for CASSQVVSQGTDEQYF.

The chain combines TRBV27 with TRBJ2-7, with D perhaps TRBD2 (5 bases). The CDR3 has 15 residues. V lost 11 bases to trimming and J lost 10 bases, with 30 bases between them. Germline V gives CDR1 MNHEY, CDR2 SMNVEV (reference sequence). CDR3 region: CAWSIMPAGLLDQYF. CDR3 nucleotide sequence: TGTGCCTGGAGTATCATGCCGGCTGGACTTCTCGACCAGTACTTC.

This clonotype showed up just a few times. The chain joins TRBV2 to TRBJ1-3; TRBD1 might be the D (5 bases). The V and J ends lost 1 base and 0 bases respectively, with 13 bases between them. The CDR3 covers 17 residues. Germline assignment: CDR1 SNHLY and CDR2 FYNNEI. Written as DNA, the CDR3 is TGTGCCAGCAGTGAAGGGGGACTGTCAGCCTCTGGAAACACCATATATTTT. The encoded protein is CASSEGGLSASGNTIYF. The full variable domain, completed using reference TRBV2 and TRBJ1-3, is EPEVTQTPSHQVTQMGQEVILRCVPISNHLYFYWYRQILGQKVEFLVSFYNNEISEKSEIFDDQFSVERPDGSNFTLKIRSTKLEDSAMYFCASSEGGLSASGNTIYFGEGSWLTVV.

This clonotype was seen a handful of times. This sequence joins TRBV11-3 and TRBJ2-5; 9 bases are shared with TRBD1. J lost 5 bases, V lost 8 bases, and 9 bases had no gene match. CDR1 SGHNT and CDR2 YENEEA come from the germline V gene. This CDR3 region has 14 residues. The CDR3 nucleotides are TGTGCCAGCGGCCCAAGGACAGGGGATGAGACCCAGTACTTC. This gives the protein CASGPRTGDETQYF.

This clonotype was counted between two and nine times. The rearrangement links TRBV2 to TRBJ1-1, with unresolved D. Trimming took 6 bases from V and 1 from J, leaving 6 bases between them. CDR1 is SNHLY and CDR2 is FYNNEI in the germline V gene. The CDR3 runs 12 residues. CDR3 amino acids: CASRRGNTEAFF. In DNA, the CDR3 is TGTGCCAGCAGGAGAGGGAACACTGAAGCTTTCTTT.

The sample holds a few counts of this clonotype. This rearrangement joins TRBV5-1 to TRBJ2-1; maybe TRBD1 (6 bases). This CDR3 region has 13 residues. CDR1 is SGHRS, CDR2 YFSETQ, per germline. Trimming removed 5 bases at V and 6 bases at J, with 12 bases between. The CDR3 coding sequence is TGCGCCAGCAGGGACAGTCTCGGCAATGAGCAGTTCTTC. Encoded protein: CASRDSLGNEQFF.

This clonotype appeared many times. The chain carries TRBV4-2 and TRBJ2-5; 8 nucleotides line up with TRBD2. The CDR3 sequence is 15 residues long. J lost 2 bases, V lost 9 bases, and 11 bases had no gene match. Germline-derived CDR1 and CDR2 are LGHNA and YNFKEQ. In DNA, the CDR3 is TGTGCCAGTAGTTACAATTTAGCGGGACAAGAGACCCAGTACTTC. Residues: CASSYNLAGQETQYF.

This clonotype was seen just once. Here the CDR3 reads CASSLLTGGRPDTQYF. Here the CDR3 DNA reads TGTGCCAGCAGCTTACTAACGGGGGGCCGTCCAGATACGCAGTATTTT. V and J are TRBV3-1 and TRBJ2-3, with TRBD2 as a possible D gene (7 bases). Germline lookup yields CDR1 LGHDT and CDR2 YNNKEL (reference sequence). V was clipped by 5 bases and J by 4 bases, with 19 bases between them. The CDR3 is 16 residues long.

The chain combines TRBV30 with TRBJ1-2; D is possibly TRBD1 (5 bases). The length of the CDR3 is 15 residues. Per the germline V gene, CDR1 is GTSNPN and CDR2 is SVGIG (reference sequence). V was cut by 3 bases and J by 3 bases, with 17 bases left in between. The CDR3 spells CAWSPGRGGYYGYTF. Written as DNA, the CDR3 is TGTGCCTGGAGCCCTGGACGGGGGGGTTACTATGGCTACACCTTC.

This sequence joins TRBV30 and TRBJ2-4; the D gene is possibly TRBD2 (6 bases). The CDR3 sequence is 16 residues long. Germline assignment: CDR1 GTSNPN and CDR2 SVGIG (reference sequence). V shed 0 bases and J shed 8 bases, with 20 bases lying between them. The CDR3 protein is CAWSVGYARELDIQYF. CDR3 nucleotides: TGTGCCTGGAGTGTAGGGTATGCCCGGGAGTTGGACATTCAGTACTTC.

This clonotype was seen only a few times. The chain has TRBV30 and TRBJ2-7; no clear D. The germline V gene encodes CDR1 GTSNPN and CDR2 SVGIG (reference sequence). The CDR3 consists of 14 residues. Trimming pared 1 base from V and 5 bases from J, leaving 15 bases between. In nucleotides, the CDR3 is TGTGCCTGGAGTGGCAGTTCCTTGGGTAACGAGCAGTACTTC. It yields the protein CAWSGSSLGNEQYF.

Turning to this clonotype: One end of the junction fails to match germline, which may point to a read error. The rearrangement links TRBV2 to TRBJ2-7, with D perhaps matching TRBD2 (5 bases). CDR1 and CDR2 (germline): SNHLY, FYNNEI. CDR3 length: 12 amino acids. This chain's CDR3 is CASTKLDWEQNF. The CDR3 DNA sequence: TGTGCCAGCACCAAGTTGGACTGGGAGCAGAACTTC.

Remarks on this clonotype: A much larger clone lies a single base off, so this may be a read error. The chain combines TRBV2 with TRBJ2-3; D is possibly TRBD1 (6 bases). Between the trimmed V and J ends, which lost 6 bases and 6 bases, there was a span of 22 bases. This CDR3 is 16 amino acids long. Germline CDR1 reads SNHLY; CDR2 reads FYNNEI. CDR3 protein: CASRPADRKGLDTQYF. The CDR3 nucleotides are TGTGCCAGCAGGCCTGCGGACAGAAAAGGACTTGATACGCAGTATTTT.

V is TRBV7-9 and J is TRBJ2-1; TRBD2 aligns across 8 bases. The CDR3 is made up of 16 amino acids. With 2 bases clipped from V and 5 bases from J, the junction kept 8 bases outside the gene matches. Germline V lookup: CDR1 SEHNR, CDR2 FQNEAQ (reference sequence). Here the CDR3 reads CASSLLGGGTNNEQFF. The CDR3, as DNA: TGTGCCAGCAGCTTACTCGGCGGGGGGACCAACAATGAGCAGTTCTTC. Complete variable domain (other parts from reference TRBV7-9 and TRBJ2-1): DTGVSQNPRHKITKRGQNVTFRCDPISEHNRLYWYRQTLGQGPEFLTYFQNEAQLEKSRLLSDRFSAERPKGSFSTLEIQRTEQGDSAMYLCASSLLGGGTNNEQFFGPGTRLTVL.

The table lists this clonotype with many counts. The V call is TRBV12-3 or TRBV12-4, the J call TRBJ2-5; 8 bases map to TRBD2. V lost 6 bases, J lost 5 bases, and 2 bases stayed unmatched. This CDR3 comprises 12 residues. The CDR3 bases are TGTGCCAGCAGACTAGCGGATGAGACCCAGTACTTC. Its translation: CASRLADETQYF.

This rearrangement joins TRBV19 to TRBJ1-3; D call uncertain. Trimming removed 3 bases at V and 3 bases at J, with 9 bases between. From germline, CDR1 is LNHDA and CDR2 SQIVND (reference sequence). This CDR3 comprises 14 residues. The CDR3 DNA reads as TGTGCCAGTAGTATTCCGACGGTTGGAAACACCATATATTTT. Translating gives CASSIPTVGNTIYF.

This clonotype was counted a few times. V gene TRBV28 combines with J gene TRBJ2-7, with D maybe TRBD2 (5 bases). In germline, CDR1 is MDHEN, CDR2 SYDVKM. The V end was cut by 6 bases, the J end by 3 bases, with 15 bases between. This CDR3 has 14 residues. The CDR3 is CASRPGKYLYEQYF. DNA of the CDR3: TGTGCCAGCAGGCCCGGGAAGTACCTCTACGAGCAGTACTTC.

V is TRBV2 and J is TRBJ1-2; a possible D gene is TRBD1 (5 bases). CDR1 and CDR2 from the germline V gene are SNHLY and FYNNEI. The CDR3 is 14 residues long. The V end was cut by 4 bases, the J end by 6 bases, with 15 bases between. The CDR3 nucleotides are TGTGCCAGCAGTGTAGGAGCGGGGGTGGATGGCTACACCTTC. Its translation: CASSVGAGVDGYTF.

Only a few counts were recorded for this clonotype. This chain links TRBV27 with TRBJ2-7; the D is unclear. The CDR3 covers 13 residues. The germline V gene encodes CDR1 MNHEY and CDR2 SMNVEV (reference sequence). V lost 8 bases and J 6 bases, leaving 17 bases between the germline ends. CDR3 amino acids: CASSREAEVEQYF. The CDR3 bases are TGTGCCAGCTCCCGTGAGGCCGAGGTCGAGCAGTACTTC.

V is TRBV28 and J is TRBJ1-5; no clear D. The CDR3 is 11 amino acids. The germline gives CDR1 MDHEN, CDR2 SYDVKM. The germline V and J ends were trimmed by 3 bases and 5 bases, with 2 bases remaining between them. The CDR3 coding sequence is TGTGCCAGCAGTTTCCATCAGCCCCAGCATTTT. It codes for CASSFHQPQHF. Variable domain in full (rest from reference TRBV28 and TRBJ1-5): DVKVTQSSRYLVKRTGEKVFLECVQDMDHENMFWYRQDPGLGLRLIYFSYDVKMKEKGDIPEGYSVSREKKERFSLILESASTNQTSMYLCASSFHQPQHFGDGTRLSIL.

This chain links TRBV12-3 or TRBV12-4 with TRBJ2-1; possible D gene TRBD2, 5 bases. The V end was cut by 3 bases, the J end by 2 bases, with 11 bases between. This CDR3 is built from 15 residues. The CDR3 region is CASSLLLRAYNEQFF. The CDR3 DNA follows: TGTGCCAGCAGTTTGTTGTTGAGGGCCTACAATGAGCAGTTCTTC.

This clonotype was observed many times. The chain has TRBV5-6 and TRBJ2-5, with 9 positions matching TRBD1. The CDR3 covers 11 residues. Germline V gene sequence: CDR1 SGHDT, CDR2 YYEEEE. V gave up 5 bases and J gave up 7 bases; unmatched junction bases: 0. DNA for the CDR3: TGTGCCAGCAGGGGACAGGGGACCCAGTACTTC. This codes for CASRGQGTQYF.

This clonotype was observed a handful of times. The chain links TRBV6-5 to TRBJ2-1; 11 bases line up with TRBD2. Germline trimming cut 5 bases from V and 7 bases from J; bases unmatched to any gene: 10. In germline, CDR1 is MNHEY, CDR2 SVGAGI. The CDR3 consists of 16 residues. The CDR3 loop reads CASSPGLAGGGNEQFF. CDR3 DNA: TGTGCCAGCAGTCCGGGGCTAGCGGGGGGCGGGAATGAGCAGTTCTTC.

The chain uses TRBV2 and TRBJ2-1, with 11 bases that match TRBD2. This CDR3 contains 17 residues. Germline V CDR1 and CDR2: SNHLY, FYNNEI. V shed 6 bases and J 9 bases; nucleotides not matched to a gene: 16. The CDR3 sequence is CASSKVGSGRALGEQFF. The DNA for the CDR3 is TGTGCCAGCAGCAAGGTCGGTAGCGGGAGGGCCTTGGGTGAGCAGTTCTTC.

This chain uses TRBV27 with TRBJ2-1; TRBD1 agrees at 11 bases. The germline V gene encodes CDR1 MNHEY and CDR2 SMNVEV (reference sequence). After removal of 6 bases from V and 7 bases from J, the junction contained 5 bases not matched to a gene. There are 14 residues in the CDR3. The CDR3 bases are TGTGCCAGCAGCTTCGGACAGGGGGCGAATGAGCAGTTCTTC. Residues: CASSFGQGANEQFF.

Turning to this clonotype: One end of the junction fails to match germline, which may point to a read error. This chain joins TRBV3-1 and TRBJ2-2; TRBD1 matches 7 bases. CDR3 size: 13 residues. The germline V gene has CDR1 LGHDT and CDR2 YNNKEL (reference sequence). The CDR3 coding sequence is TGTGCCAGCGGGGACAGCAACACCGGGGAGCTGTCTTTT. Translating it yields CASGDSNTGELSF.